What follows are 18 T cell receptor beta chains derived from one specimen sequenced in a study of spatial heterogeneity in lung cancer. TCRdb called the 5' RACE reads again in MiXCR, with one record for every CDR3 protein. The table records about 12,000 distinct CDR3 sequences, 6.2% of them present only once. Time point denoted: sample taken at primary tumor resection. TCRs were sequenced from unsorted whole RNA of tumor, nontumor lung or PBMC. This specimen was normal lung tissue next to the tumor, taken at surgery. Receptors originate from a male donor with early-stage non-small cell lung cancer.

In this sample, this clonotype turned up many times. This rearrangement joins TRBV7-2 to TRBJ1-5, with TRBD1 as a possible D gene (5 bases). Germline V lookup: CDR1 SGHTA, CDR2 FQGNSA. The V and J ends lost 2 bases and 3 bases respectively, with 11 bases between them. The CDR3 sequence is 15 residues long. The CDR3 here is CASSLIQGVNQPQHF. The CDR3 bases are TGTGCCAGCAGCTTAATCCAGGGCGTCAATCAGCCCCAGCATTTT.

This clonotype was counted at least ten times. The V call is TRBV24-1, the J call TRBJ2-1, with D possibly being TRBD1 (5 bases). The CDR3 runs to 15 residues. Trimming stripped 5 bases from V and 5 bases from J, with 15 bases between. CDR1 is KGHDR and CDR2 is SFDVKD in the germline V gene. CDR3 bases: TGTGCCACCAGTGGGGGCATAGACCGGGACAATGAGCAGTTCTTC. It is translated as CATSGGIDRDNEQFF.

This clonotype was seen many times. The rearrangement links TRBV19 to TRBJ1-5, with 8 bases identical to TRBD1. Trimming removed 5 bases from V and 2 bases from J; junction bases left unmatched: 11. The germline CDR1 and CDR2 sequences are LNHDA and SQIVND (reference sequence). This CDR3 is built from 17 residues. The DNA of the CDR3 is TGTGCCAGTAGTGCCCAGGGGGCGGGTATAGGCAATCAGCCCCAGCATTTT. It codes for CASSAQGAGIGNQPQHF.

This clonotype was seen more than once but under ten times. The V call is TRBV6-2 or TRBV6-3, the J call TRBJ2-2; D unresolved. The V gene lost 4 bases and the J gene lost 3 bases, with 12 bases spanning the gap. Germline assignment: CDR1 MNHEY and CDR2 SVGEGT. There are 15 residues in the CDR3. CDR3 coding DNA: TGTGCCAGCAGTTGGCGGCAGCCTTACACCGGGGAGCTGTTTTTT. This codes for CASSWRQPYTGELFF.

The sample holds many counts of this clonotype. The V and J genes are TRBV7-9 and TRBJ1-1; TRBD1 agrees at 7 bases. This CDR3 contains 13 residues. CDR1 is SEHNR, CDR2 FQNEAQ, per germline (reference sequence). Trimming removed 6 bases from V and 8 bases from J; junction bases left unmatched: 9. In DNA form, the CDR3 reads TGTGCCAGCAGAAGCGGGACAGACCTCGAAGCTTTCTTT. It translates to CASRSGTDLEAFF. Full variable domain (outside the CDR3, taken from reference TRBV7-9 and TRBJ1-1): DTGVSQNPRHKITKRGQNVTFRCDPISEHNRLYWYRQTLGQGPEFLTYFQNEAQLEKSRLLSDRFSAERPKGSFSTLEIQRTEQGDSAMYLCASRSGTDLEAFFGQGTRLTVV.

There are many counts of this clonotype. The chain couples TRBV7-3 to TRBJ1-2; a possible D gene is TRBD1 (6 bases). Germline values: CDR1 SGHTA, CDR2 FQGTGA. Trimming left V 3 bases short and J 4 bases short, with 15 bases between. This CDR3 spans 15 amino acids. CDR3 DNA: TGTGCCAGCAGCTTCGGGGGCGGAGGTGTCTATGGCTACACCTTC. It translates to CASSFGGGGVYGYTF.

This clonotype was counted at least ten times. This chain uses TRBV19 with TRBJ2-2; TRBD2 agrees at 11 bases. The germline gives CDR1 LNHDA, CDR2 SQIVND (reference sequence). The CDR3 has 16 residues. Trimming removed 4 bases from V and 5 bases from J; junction bases left unmatched: 6. This CDR3 reads CASSRGLAVKTGELFF. In nucleotides, the CDR3 is TGTGCCAGTAGTAGGGGACTAGCGGTCAAAACCGGGGAGCTGTTTTTT.

Judged by abundance, this clonotype is large (0.1 to 1%). The rearrangement joins TRBV30 to TRBJ1-2, with 9 bases lining up with TRBD1. V shed 3 bases and J 2 bases; nucleotides not matched to a gene: 4. Germline CDR1 is GTSNPN and CDR2 is SVGIG (reference sequence). This CDR3 is 14 amino acids long. CDR3 sequence: CAWRDRGRNYGYTF. CDR3 DNA: TGTGCCTGGAGGGACAGGGGAAGGAACTATGGCTACACCTTC. The full variable domain, with the rest looked up from reference TRBV30 and TRBJ1-2, is SQTIHQWPATLVQPVGSPLSLECTVEGTSNPNLYWYRQAAGRGLQLLFYSVGIGQISSEVPQNLSASRPQDRQFILSSKKLLLSDSGFYLCAWRDRGRNYGYTFGSGTRLTVV.

J is TRBJ1-6 and V is TRBV29-1; 10 positions match TRBD1. Germline trimming cut 6 bases from V and 7 bases from J; bases unmatched to any gene: 3. CDR1 is SQVTM, CDR2 ANQGSEA, per germline. CDR3 length: 13 amino acids. CDR3 DNA sequence: TGCAGCGTGCGGACAGGGGGAAATTCACCCCTCCACTTT. Translating it yields CSVRTGGNSPLHF.

This clonotype was observed a few times. This chain uses TRBV7-2 with TRBJ2-3; D gene ambiguous. V lost 2 bases to trimming and J lost 4 bases, with 7 bases between them. The length of the CDR3 is 13 residues. Per germline, CDR1 SGHTA and CDR2 FQGNSA. In DNA form, the CDR3 reads TGTGCCAGCAGCTTATCGGCAGCAGATACGCAGTATTTT. Its translation: CASSLSAADTQYF.

This clonotype was seen repeatedly, ten times or more. The genes are TRBV6-2 or TRBV6-3 and TRBJ1-1; D gene ambiguous. CDR1 is MNHEY and CDR2 is SVGEGT in the germline V gene. Trimming left V 8 bases short and J 7 bases short, with 17 bases between. The length of the CDR3 is 13 residues. CDR3 nucleotides: TGTGCCAGCTGCCTTGGACGGGTACTTGAAGCTTTCTTT. Its translation: CASCLGRVLEAFF.

This clonotype was observed many times. V gene TRBV20-1 combines with J gene TRBJ1-6; tentative D call: TRBD1 (5 bases). The germline gives CDR1 DFQATT, CDR2 SNEGSKA (reference sequence). The CDR3 is made up of 14 amino acids. Trimming cost V 3 bases and J 9 bases, with 15 bases left between them. CDR3 protein: CSARREEGTSPLHF. CDR3 DNA: TGCAGTGCTAGGAGGGAGGAGGGGACTTCACCCCTCCACTTT.

The table lists this clonotype with many counts. The chain couples TRBV20-1 to TRBJ2-1, with TRBD2 matching 8 bases. The CDR3 sequence is 14 residues long. V was clipped by 5 bases and J by 3 bases; unmatched bases: 6. Per the germline V gene, CDR1 is DFQATT and CDR2 is SNEGSKA (reference sequence). In DNA, the CDR3 is TGCAGTGCTTCAACTAGCGGTGACTACAATGAGCAGTTCTTC. Protein: CSASTSGDYNEQFF.

This clonotype was seen repeatedly, ten times or more. The genes are TRBV20-1 and TRBJ1-1, with TRBD1 matching 7 bases. CDR1 is DFQATT, CDR2 SNEGSKA, per germline (reference sequence). The V segment lost 5 bases and the J segment 5 bases; nucleotides outside the gene matches: 8. The length of the CDR3 is 13 residues. CDR3 in amino acids: CSAQQGPKTEAFF. CDR3 nucleotides: TGCAGTGCTCAACAGGGGCCGAAGACTGAAGCTTTCTTT.

This clonotype was counted ten times or more. The chain recombines TRBV6-5 with TRBJ1-6; D ambiguous. Germline V gene lookup returns CDR1 MNHEY and CDR2 SVGAGI. V lost 5 bases and J lost 10, with 12 bases in between. This CDR3 is built from 13 residues. CDR3 coding DNA: TGTGCCAGCAGTACGGGGTCGGGCTCACCCCTCCACTTT. The encoded protein is CASSTGSGSPLHF.

This chain joins TRBV3-1 and TRBJ2-3; D is uncertain. CDR1 is LGHDT, CDR2 YNNKEL, per germline (reference sequence). The CDR3 sequence is 14 residues long. Trimming removed 2 bases at V and 3 bases at J, with 9 bases between. CDR3 amino acids: CASSQRRSTDTQYF. The CDR3, as DNA: TGTGCCAGCAGCCAAAGGCGGAGTACAGATACGCAGTATTTT.

This clonotype was found many times. J is TRBJ1-1 and V is TRBV29-1; D remains unclear. Germline values: CDR1 SQVTM, CDR2 ANQGSEA. This CDR3 has 12 residues. V was shortened by 7 bases and J by 0 bases, with 9 bases between the two germline ends. CDR3 nucleotides: TGCAGCGCGGGAAACATGAACACTGAAGCTTTCTTT. As protein: CSAGNMNTEAFF.

This clonotype was counted at least ten times. The CDR3 nucleotides read TGCAGCGCCTTCCACCGCTCTTTATACCCTAACTATGGCTACACCTTC. It translates to CSAFHRSLYPNYGYTF. The chain is built from TRBV29-1 and TRBJ1-2, with D unclear. CDR1 and CDR2 (germline): SQVTM, ANQGSEA. With 7 bases removed from V and 0 bases from J, the gap between germline ends came to 21 bases. This CDR3 has 16 amino acids.